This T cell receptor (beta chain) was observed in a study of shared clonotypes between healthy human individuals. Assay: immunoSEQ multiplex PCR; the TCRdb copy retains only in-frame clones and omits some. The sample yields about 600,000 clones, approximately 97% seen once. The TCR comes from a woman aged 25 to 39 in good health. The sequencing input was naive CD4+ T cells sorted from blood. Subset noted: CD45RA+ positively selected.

The CDR3 loop reads CASSAKGTGGHEQYF. As DNA, the CDR3 is TGTGCCAGCAGTGCTAAGGGGACAGGGGGCCACGAGCAGTACTTC. The chain has TRBV2 and TRBJ2-7, with TRBD1 identical over 12 bases. V lost 4 bases and J lost 5; bases outside the gene matches: 6. The germline V gene has CDR1 SNHLY and CDR2 FYNNEI. This CDR3 contains 15 residues.